The 21 T cell receptor beta chains presented below share a single source sample, sequenced in a study of Ad26.COV2.S vaccination and SARS-CoV-2 variants (dated by TCRdb to the early 2020s). The library was generated by the immunoSEQ multiplex PCR assay. Held by TCRdb, this immuneACCESS table contains in-frame sequences only and omits some clones. Under half of the omission traces to an unresolved V gene where checked; the cause of the rest is unknown. A total of about 400,000 clones appear in this sample, about 90% of them only once. Jointly, the top ten make up about 1.7% of the sample. The intended sense of this specimen's treatment or condition label: 19 received Ad26.COV2.S at low or high dose, single or two shots; about 5 received placebo; per-sample allocation not given. Repertoires of vaccine and placebo recipients were sequenced from samples taken on day 63 after the first injection. Sequenced material: peripheral blood, taken in a trial of Ad26.COV2.S vaccine versus placebo. These receptors were collected from a person aged 18-60 years who received the Ad26.COV2.S COVID-19 vaccine or a placebo.

The chain recombines TRBV19 with TRBJ1-4; weak D call: TRBD1 (6 bases). The length of the CDR3 is 14 residues. Deletions cut 5 bases from V and 4 bases from J, with 11 bases between. Germline lookup yields CDR1 LNHDA and CDR2 SQIVND (reference sequence). The CDR3 sequence: CASSPGQYNEKLFF. CDR3 DNA: TGTGCCAGTAGTCCCGGACAGTATAATGAAAAACTGTTTTTT.

The V gene is TRBV18, the J gene TRBJ2-1; the D gene is possibly TRBD2 (6 bases). This CDR3 spans 15 amino acids. CDR1 is KGHSH and CDR2 is LQKENI in the germline V gene. V lost 0 bases, J lost 8 bases, and 14 bases lay in between. Here the CDR3 reads CASSPPVRTNYEQFF. For the CDR3, the DNA is TGTGCCAGCTCACCACCGGTCAGGACTAATTATGAGCAGTTCTTC. Variable domain in full (rest from reference TRBV18 and TRBJ2-1): NAGVMQNPRHLVRRRGQEARLRCSPMKGHSHVYWYRQLPEEGLKFMVYLQKENIIDESGMPKERFSAEFPKEGPSILRIQQVVRGDSAAYFCASSPPVRTNYEQFFGPGTRLTVL.

As concerns this clone: Other DNA sequences in the sample encode the same CDR3. This chain uses TRBV19 with TRBJ2-6; D not resolved. There are 15 residues in the CDR3. The germline V gene encodes CDR1 LNHDA and CDR2 SQIVND (reference sequence). Trimming took 1 base from V and 4 from J, leaving 8 bases between them. The CDR3 sequence is CASSIGGSGANVLTF. DNA for the CDR3: TGTGCCAGTAGTATAGGGGGTTCCGGGGCCAACGTCCTGACTTTC. Full variable domain (rest looked up from reference TRBV19 and TRBJ2-6): DGGITQSPKYLFRKEGQNVTLSCEQNLNHDAMYWYRQDPGQGLRLIYYSQIVNDFQKGDIAEGYSVSREKKESFPLTVTSAQKNPTAFYLCASSIGGSGANVLTFGAGSRLTVL.

V usage is TRBV30 and J usage is TRBJ2-7; 8 positions agree with TRBD1. There are 12 residues in the CDR3. Germline values: CDR1 GTSNPN, CDR2 SVGIG (reference sequence). After removal of 6 bases from V and 4 bases from J, the junction contained 5 bases not matched to a gene. CDR3 protein: CACGQGAYEQYF. The CDR3 DNA reads as TGTGCCTGTGGACAGGGTGCGTACGAGCAGTACTTC.

The rearrangement uses TRBV9 and TRBJ2-1; D is uncertain. The ends were cut back, 4 bases at V and 7 bases at J, with 12 bases in the middle. Germline loops: CDR1 SGDLS, CDR2 YYNGEE. The CDR3 has 13 residues. CDR3 loop: CASSPATVNEQFF. The CDR3, as DNA: TGTGCCAGCAGCCCTGCGACTGTTAATGAGCAGTTCTTC.

The CDR3 nucleotides read TGCAGTGCTAGTAGGGACCCTTTTAACTATGGCTACACCTTC. Translating it yields CSASRDPFNYGYTF. The genes are TRBV20-1 and TRBJ1-2, with D possibly being TRBD1 (5 bases). In germline, CDR1 is DFQATT, CDR2 SNEGSKA (reference sequence). The CDR3 loop spans 14 amino acids. V lost 3 bases to trimming and J lost 1 base, with 12 bases between them.

The chain recombines TRBV4-3 with TRBJ2-1; 8 bases match TRBD2. Germline V lookup: CDR1 LGHNA, CDR2 YSLEER. The CDR3 runs 15 residues. Germline trimming cut 0 bases from V and 5 bases from J; bases unmatched to any gene: 3. The CDR3 DNA reads as TGCGCCAGCAGCCAAGACTCCGGGGGGGACAATGAGCAGTTCTTC. This translates into CASSQDSGGDNEQFF.

The chain employs TRBV25-1 and TRBJ1-4, with unresolved D. Trimming cost V 4 bases and J 5 bases, with 8 bases left between them. The germline CDR1 and CDR2 sequences are MGHDK and SYGVNS. The length of the CDR3 is 13 residues. The CDR3 loop is CASSGASNEKLFF. The CDR3 nucleotides read TGTGCCAGCAGTGGTGCTTCAAATGAAAAACTGTTTTTT.

The chain recombines TRBV15 with TRBJ2-7; a possible D gene is TRBD2 (6 bases). Between the trimmed V and J ends, which lost 0 bases and 1 base, there was a span of 16 bases. This CDR3 comprises 17 residues. CDR1 and CDR2 from the germline V gene are LNHNV and YYDKDF (reference sequence). The DNA of the CDR3 is TGTGCCACCAGCAGAGATACGACCCGAGGGAGGTCCTACGAGCAGTACTTC. This encodes CATSRDTTRGRSYEQYF.

V is TRBV19 and J is TRBJ1-1; no reliable D call. CDR3 size: 13 residues. Germline V CDR1 and CDR2: LNHDA, SQIVND (reference sequence). V shed 3 bases and J shed 8 bases, with 13 bases lying between them. In DNA form, the CDR3 reads TGTGCCAGTAGTATGGGTAATACTGTCGAAGCTTTCTTT. It specifies CASSMGNTVEAFF.

This clone showed up just once. The chain couples TRBV4-3 to TRBJ1-5; D perhaps matches TRBD1 (5 bases). The CDR3 covers 16 residues. Germline CDR1 is LGHNA and CDR2 is YSLEER. V lost 4 bases to trimming and J lost 4 bases, with 17 bases between them. CDR3 in DNA: TGCGCCAGCAGCCCTAGTATGGTGGGGCCAAATCAGCCCCAGCATTTT. Its protein product is CASSPSMVGPNQPQHF.

The J gene is TRBJ2-7, the V gene TRBV6-2 or TRBV6-3; TRBD2 agrees at 8 bases. V gave up 0 bases and J gave up 4 bases; unmatched junction bases: 11. The CDR3 has 17 residues. CDR1 is MNHEY and CDR2 is SVGEGT in the germline V gene. The CDR3 here is CASSYSPLRLARYEQYF. The CDR3 DNA sequence: TGTGCCAGCAGTTACTCTCCTCTCCGACTAGCGAGATACGAGCAGTACTTC.

The chain carries TRBV7-9 and TRBJ2-1; D may match TRBD1 or TRBD2 (6 bases each). Trimming removed 0 bases at V and 6 bases at J, with 12 bases between. The CDR3 is 15 residues long. Germline V CDR1 and CDR2: SEHNR, FQNEAQ (reference sequence). CDR3 sequence reads: CASSLALGGINEQFF. DNA for the CDR3: TGTGCCAGCAGCTTAGCTTTGGGGGGCATCAATGAGCAGTTCTTC.

The sample holds one count of this clone. The V call is TRBV7-2, the J call TRBJ1-6; TRBD1 agrees at 9 bases. This CDR3 is 15 amino acids long. Germline CDR1 reads SGHTA; CDR2 reads FQGNSA. Germline trimming cut 4 bases from V and 7 bases from J; bases unmatched to any gene: 5. CDR3 nucleotides: TGTGCCAGCAGCTCACAGGGGGCCCTGAATTCACCCCTCCACTTT. Encoded protein: CASSSQGALNSPLHF.

The chain uses TRBV5-5 and TRBJ1-6; TRBD1 matches at 7 bases. Germline trimming cut 6 bases from V and 4 bases from J; bases unmatched to any gene: 7. The CDR3 has 15 residues. Germline V gene lookup returns CDR1 SGHKS and CDR2 YYEKEE (reference sequence). CDR3: CASTVPGQYNSPLHF. CDR3 coding DNA: TGTGCCAGCACCGTTCCGGGACAGTATAATTCACCCCTCCACTTT.

The V gene is TRBV4-1, the J gene TRBJ1-2, with no clear D. Germline values: CDR1 MGHRA, CDR2 YSYEKL. The CDR3 runs to 15 residues. V gave up 2 bases and J gave up 3 bases, with 13 bases separating them. The CDR3 coding sequence is TGCGCCAGCAGCCAATACCCAGAAGCCTACTATGGCTACACCTTC. Amino acids: CASSQYPEAYYGYTF.

This chain uses TRBV15 with TRBJ2-1; D perhaps matches TRBD2 (7 bases). The CDR3 sequence is 16 residues long. V gave up 1 base and J gave up 4 bases, with 14 bases separating them. In germline, CDR1 is LNHNV, CDR2 YYDKDF (reference sequence). In nucleotides, the CDR3 is TGTGCCACCAGCAGAGGCAGGGGACTACCGTACAATGAGCAGTTCTTC. It translates to CATSRGRGLPYNEQFF.

This chain connects TRBV6-5 to TRBJ1-2; D ambiguous. The germline V gene has CDR1 MNHEY and CDR2 SVGAGI. V lost 7 bases, J lost 3 bases, and 12 bases lay in between. This CDR3 has 13 amino acids. The CDR3 reads CASIPQGYYGYTF. CDR3 DNA sequence: TGTGCCAGCATCCCGCAAGGTTACTATGGCTACACCTTC.

The rearrangement links TRBV7-2 to TRBJ2-1; 7 bases are shared with TRBD1. Germline assignment: CDR1 SGHTA and CDR2 FQGNSA. This CDR3 contains 17 residues. Trimming at V came to 5 bases and at J to 2 bases, leaving 12 bases not matched to a gene. CDR3 sequence (DNA): TGTGCCAGCAGCACCCAGACCGGGACAGCCACCTACAATGAGCAGTTCTTC. It encodes CASSTQTGTATYNEQFF.

This sequence joins TRBV6-2 or TRBV6-3 and TRBJ1-5, with D perhaps TRBD1 (6 bases). CDR3 length equals 13 residues. V lost 6 bases and J 10 bases, leaving 16 bases between the germline ends. Germline V gene data show CDR1 as MNHEY and CDR2 as SVGEGT. CDR3 nucleotides: TGTGCCAGCAGCTCCTCCGGGGGCGGACCCCAGCATTTT. This encodes CASSSSGGGPQHF.

This chain links TRBV4-3 with TRBJ2-7; D may be TRBD2 (6 bases). V dropped 4 bases and J dropped 5 bases, with 18 bases sitting between them. CDR1 and CDR2 (germline): LGHNA, YSLEER. The CDR3 sequence is 15 residues long. CDR3 DNA sequence: TGCGCCAGCAGCCCCGGGACTCTGGGCGGGGACGAGCAGTACTTC. This translates into CASSPGTLGGDEQYF.